This record looks at one T cell receptor beta chain sequence and its context. What it recognizes is unknown. The data stem from a study of OX40 agonist ivuxolimab in advanced cancers. General study findings and limits: At 0.1 to 3.0 mg/kg, clonal expansion of CD4+ and CD8+ blood T cells had occurred by week 6. It was also the case that some nonresponders had low normalized T-cell clonal expansion. Partial responders at 0.1-3.0 mg/kg had among the lowest clonal expansion.

Trimming removed 3 bases from V and 6 bases from J, with 3 bases in between. Germline CDR1 reads MDHEN; CDR2 reads SYDVKM. This CDR3 region has 12 residues. The data were produced by immunoSEQ multiplex PCR, yet TCRdb's version contains in-frame clones alone and is incomplete. Of about 63,000 clones listed, 85% to 90% are singletons. This clonotype was obtained from an adult with an advanced solid tumor such as melanoma, head and neck, liver or kidney cancer. V and J are TRBV28 and TRBJ2-6, with D hard to call. Here the sequenced sample was CD4+ or CD8+ T cells sorted from blood, taken in a trial of the OX40 agonist ivuxolimab. CDR3 DNA: TGTGCCAGCAGTTTCGAGGCCAACGTCCTGACTTTC. Its translation is CASSFEANVLTF.